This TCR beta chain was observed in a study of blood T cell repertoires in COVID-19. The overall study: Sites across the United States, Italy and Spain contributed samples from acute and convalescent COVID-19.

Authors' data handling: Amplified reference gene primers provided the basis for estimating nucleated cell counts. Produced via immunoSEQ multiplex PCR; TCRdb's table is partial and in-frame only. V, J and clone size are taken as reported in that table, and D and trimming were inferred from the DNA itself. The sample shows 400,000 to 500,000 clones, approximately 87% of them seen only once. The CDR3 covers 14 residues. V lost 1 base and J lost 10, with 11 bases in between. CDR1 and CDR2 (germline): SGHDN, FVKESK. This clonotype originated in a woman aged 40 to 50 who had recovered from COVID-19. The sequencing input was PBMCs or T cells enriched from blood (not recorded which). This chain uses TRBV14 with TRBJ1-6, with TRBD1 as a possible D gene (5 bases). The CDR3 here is CASSQVGGSSPLHF. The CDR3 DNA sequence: TGTGCCAGCAGCCAAGTCGGGGGTTCGTCACCCCTCCACTTT.